Each of the 8 T cell receptor beta chains below was sequenced from the same sample in a study of blood T cell repertoires in COVID-19. Generated by immunoSEQ multiplex PCR, the TCRdb table keeps only in-frame clones and is missing some. The sample has some 240,000 clones; about 80% are singletons. Sequencing was carried out using peripheral blood. These receptors originate from a woman older than 75 with acute or convalescent COVID-19.

The rearrangement joins TRBV3-1 (or the pseudogene TRBV3-2) to TRBJ2-2; 12 bases are a match to TRBD2. V lost 4 bases and J lost 4; bases outside the gene matches: 16. This CDR3 has 20 residues. Germline CDR1 LGHDT, CDR2 YNNKEL (reference sequence). CDR3: CASSPPRLAGVNQITGELFF. CDR3 DNA: TGTGCCAGCAGCCCCCCCCGACTAGCGGGGGTCAACCAGATCACCGGGGAGCTGTTTTTT.

In its sample, this clone was seen once. The rearrangement links TRBV19 to TRBJ2-1, with a weak D call TRBD2 (5 bases). V lost 1 base, J lost 0 bases, and 10 bases lay in between. From germline, CDR1 is LNHDA and CDR2 SQIVND (reference sequence). The CDR3 contains 16 residues. The CDR3 coding sequence is TGTGCCAGTAGTATAGGCGGGCCCGGCTCCTACAATGAGCAGTTCTTC. Its protein is CASSIGGPGSYNEQFF.

The chain is built from TRBV6-6 and TRBJ1-5; maybe TRBD1 (6 bases). The CDR3 consists of 12 residues. With 6 bases removed from V and 5 bases from J, the gap between germline ends came to 8 bases. Looked up from germline, CDR1 is MNHNY and CDR2 is SVGAGI (reference sequence). This CDR3 is CASRGGDQPQHF. The CDR3 coding sequence is TGTGCCAGCAGAGGGGGAGATCAGCCCCAGCATTTT.

The chain has TRBV5-6 and TRBJ1-5; 7 bases match TRBD1. The CDR3 extends over 17 amino acids. Germline V CDR1 and CDR2: SGHDT, YYEEEE. Trimming removed 1 base from V and 2 bases from J; junction bases left unmatched: 9. CDR3 in DNA: TGTGCCAGCAGCTTGAACAGGGGTTGGACAGGCAATCAGCCCCAGCATTTT. Protein: CASSLNRGWTGNQPQHF.

The rearrangement uses TRBV28 and TRBJ2-3; D may be TRBD1 (6 bases). CDR3 length: 14 residues. Per the germline V gene, CDR1 is MDHEN and CDR2 is SYDVKM. Deletions cut 3 bases from V and 2 bases from J, with 9 bases between. The CDR3 region has the DNA TGTGCCAGCAGTTTGCAGGGGACCACAGATACGCAGTATTTT. It encodes CASSLQGTTDTQYF.

The genes are TRBV5-8 and TRBJ1-5; D gene unclear. The germline V and J ends were trimmed by 4 bases and 1 base, with 9 bases remaining between them. Germline V lookup: CDR1 SGHTS, CDR2 YDEGEE. This CDR3 has 14 amino acids. CDR3 in DNA: TGTGCCAGCAGCCCCCCCCTGAGCAATCAGCCCCAGCATTTT. Protein: CASSPPLSNQPQHF.

This clone was seen just once. The chain recombines TRBV2 with TRBJ2-7; tentative D call: TRBD2 (6 bases). Germline V lookup: CDR1 SNHLY, CDR2 FYNNEI. The CDR3 covers 12 residues. The ends were cut back, 0 bases at V and 6 bases at J, with 6 bases in the middle. As DNA, the CDR3 is TGTGCCAGCAGTGAAGCGGGGGGCGAGCAGTACTTC. It is translated as CASSEAGGEQYF.

This clone was observed once. The chain carries TRBV2 and TRBJ1-3; D is uncertain. Deletions cut 2 bases from V and 0 bases from J, with 8 bases between. The CDR3 has 15 residues. Germline V gene lookup returns CDR1 SNHLY and CDR2 FYNNEI. CDR3 sequence (DNA): TGTGCCAGCAGTGAAAGTACCTACTCTGGAAACACCATATATTTT. Its protein is CASSESTYSGNTIYF.